The next 31 T cell receptor beta chains were all read from a single sample in a study of T cell repertoires in cytomegalovirus infection. No antigen has been assigned to these receptors. TCRdb independently ran MiXCR on the reads; one entry per CDR3 protein. The sample has roughly 200,000 distinct CDR3 sequences, roughly 34% seen once; the top ten hold roughly three fifths. Sequenced here: CD8+ T cells from cultured PBMCs, sampled from culture after CMV antigen stimulation. These receptors were taken from a human donor in good health (CMV status not recorded). Some clones in this sample may be carry-over from other donors' samples.

This clonotype appeared a few times. The CDR3 coding sequence is TGTGCCAGCAGCTTGGCGATGGGCACTAATTCACCCCTCCACTTT. Translation gives CASSLAMGTNSPLHF. The chain combines TRBV7-9 with TRBJ1-6; D is ambiguous. The CDR3 spans 15 residues. The germline CDR1 and CDR2 sequences are SEHNR and FQNEAQ (reference sequence). V was pared by 3 bases and J by 6 bases, with 12 bases between.

This clonotype was observed a few times. This chain uses TRBV27 with TRBJ2-7, with TRBD1 matching over 7 bases. Germline lookup yields CDR1 MNHEY and CDR2 SMNVEV (reference sequence). There are 15 residues in the CDR3. V trimming: 3 bases; J trimming: 2 bases; junction bases outside the gene matches: 7. CDR3 in amino acids: CASSFRDRKTYEQYF. The CDR3 DNA reads TGTGCCAGCAGTTTCCGGGACAGAAAGACCTACGAGCAGTACTTC.

The chain links TRBV27 to TRBJ2-7, with 7 positions matching TRBD1. Germline CDR1 MNHEY, CDR2 SMNVEV (reference sequence). This CDR3 contains 16 residues. V dropped 5 bases and J dropped 3; count of bases not matched to a gene: 13. The CDR3 reads CASSKQGPTHLYEQYF. DNA of the CDR3: TGTGCCAGCAGTAAACAGGGGCCCACGCACCTCTACGAGCAGTACTTC.

At least ten counts were recorded for this clonotype. J is TRBJ1-5 and V is TRBV7-8, with a weak D call TRBD1 (5 bases). In germline, CDR1 is SGHVS, CDR2 FQNEAQ. Trimming left V 1 base short and J 6 bases short, with 19 bases between. The CDR3 has 17 residues. The CDR3 nucleotides are TGTGCCAGCAGCTTAGGTTACGTGGTAGGGGTGACTCAGCCCCAGCATTTT. It encodes CASSLGYVVGVTQPQHF.

The V call is TRBV27, the J call TRBJ1-2, with D perhaps TRBD1 (6 bases). The length of the CDR3 is 17 residues. Deletions cut 5 bases from V and 7 bases from J, with 26 bases between. The germline CDR1 and CDR2 sequences are MNHEY and SMNVEV (reference sequence). The CDR3 sequence: CASSRTFRFRPRGGYTF. The CDR3 coding sequence is TGTGCCAGCAGTCGAACTTTCCGTTTTCGCCCCAGGGGTGGCTACACCTTC.

The DNA of the CDR3 is TGCAGCGTTGAACGGGACACCGACTACGAGCAGTACTTC. Amino acids: CSVERDTDYEQYF. The chain links TRBV29-1 to TRBJ2-7; maybe TRBD1 (6 bases). The CDR3 covers 13 residues. The germline V gene has CDR1 SQVTM and CDR2 ANQGSEA. Trimming removed 2 bases at V and 3 bases at J, with 11 bases between.

This clonotype has only a few counts. V gene TRBV11-2 combines with J gene TRBJ1-1, with 7 bases matching TRBD1. Trimming removed 1 base from V and 4 bases from J; junction bases left unmatched: 3. The CDR3 runs to 14 residues. The germline V gene has CDR1 SGHAT and CDR2 FQNNGV. The CDR3 DNA reads as TGTGCCAGCAGCTTAGGACAGGGACCCACTGAAGCTTTCTTT. Protein product: CASSLGQGPTEAFF. Looking up the rest from reference TRBV11-2 and TRBJ1-1 gives the full variable domain: EAGVAQSPRYKIIEKRQSVAFWCNPISGHATLYWYQQILGQGPKLLIQFQNNGVVDDSQLPKDRFSAERLKGVDSTLKIQPAKLEDSAVYLCASSLGQGPTEAFFGQGTRLTVV.

This clonotype was detected ten times or more. V usage is TRBV6-1 and J usage is TRBJ2-5, with D maybe TRBD1 (5 bases). The CDR3 length is 14 residues. Trimming shortened V by 4 bases and J by 5 bases, and 14 bases separated the two germline ends. Germline lookup yields CDR1 MNHNS and CDR2 SASEGT. CDR3 in amino acids: CASSVATGAETQYF. In DNA form, the CDR3 reads TGTGCCAGCAGTGTGGCCACAGGTGCCGAGACCCAGTACTTC.

This clonotype was counted a few times. This chain links TRBV7-6 with TRBJ2-7, with D perhaps assigned TRBD1 or TRBD2 (6 bases each). V shed 5 bases and J shed 0 bases, with 17 bases lying between them. From germline, CDR1 is SGHVS and CDR2 FNYEAQ. This CDR3 region has 16 residues. The CDR3 loop is CASSLHRGASSYEQYF. The DNA of the CDR3 is TGTGCCAGCAGCCTCCATAGGGGGGCAAGCTCCTACGAGCAGTACTTC.

The chain combines TRBV9 with TRBJ1-1; possible D gene TRBD1, 6 bases. Trimming took off 4 bases at V and 2 bases at J, with 15 bases between the two ends. Germline V lookup: CDR1 SGDLS, CDR2 YYNGEE. This CDR3 has 15 amino acids. CDR3 bases: TGTGCCAGCAGCTTTAGAGACAGGTTCAACACTGAAGCTTTCTTT. Amino acid sequence: CASSFRDRFNTEAFF.

In this sample, this clonotype turned up a few times. The rearrangement joins TRBV2 to TRBJ2-7; 8 bases are shared with TRBD1. V shed 4 bases and J 4 bases; nucleotides not matched to a gene: 6. The CDR3 runs 14 residues. Looked up from germline, CDR1 is SNHLY and CDR2 is FYNNEI. The CDR3 loop is CASSAGTGRYEQYF. CDR3 DNA sequence: TGTGCCAGCAGTGCCGGGACAGGAAGATACGAGCAGTACTTC.

The table lists this clonotype with a few counts. The chain joins TRBV2 to TRBJ1-2; 7 positions match TRBD1. V lost 7 bases, J lost 3 bases, and 11 bases stayed unmatched. The CDR3 has 15 residues. Germline V CDR1 and CDR2: SNHLY, FYNNEI. Written as DNA, the CDR3 is TGTGCCAGCAACACTCGACAGGGCCTCGACTATGGCTACACCTTC. It encodes CASNTRQGLDYGYTF.

This sequence joins TRBV28 and TRBJ1-2; the match to TRBD1 covers 8 bases. The CDR3 is 14 residues long. CDR1 is MDHEN, CDR2 SYDVKM, per germline. V shed 5 bases, J shed 4 bases, and the junction held 6 bases outside the gene matches. Here the CDR3 reads CASSPGTGAYGYTF. The DNA for the CDR3 is TGTGCCAGCAGTCCAGGGACAGGCGCCTATGGCTACACCTTC.

The rearrangement uses TRBV7-9 and TRBJ2-5, with D perhaps matching TRBD2 (5 bases). Germline V gives CDR1 SEHNR, CDR2 FQNEAQ (reference sequence). The CDR3 has 15 amino acids. The V end was cut by 5 bases, the J end by 1 base, with 14 bases between. This chain's CDR3 is CASSPAEAIQETQYF. The CDR3 nucleotides are TGTGCCAGCAGCCCGGCGGAGGCGATCCAAGAGACCCAGTACTTC.

The chain couples TRBV28 to TRBJ2-7, with TRBD2 as a possible D gene (5 bases). This CDR3 is 15 amino acids long. The V and J ends lost 8 bases and 2 bases respectively, with 19 bases between them. Germline V gene data show CDR1 as MDHEN and CDR2 as SYDVKM. CDR3 region: CASQWTYGIAYEQYF. CDR3 DNA: TGTGCCAGCCAATGGACTTACGGAATAGCCTACGAGCAGTACTTC.

The chain has TRBV7-9 and TRBJ2-5, with 13 bases identical to TRBD2. Germline lookup yields CDR1 SEHNR and CDR2 FQNEAQ (reference sequence). The length of the CDR3 is 15 residues. V dropped 5 bases and J dropped 3; count of bases not matched to a gene: 3. Written as DNA, the CDR3 is TGTGCCAGCAGCCCAACTAGCGGGAGGGAAGAGACCCAGTACTTC. This translates into CASSPTSGREETQYF.

This chain connects TRBV11-2 to TRBJ2-1; TRBD2 matches 15 bases. The ends lost 1 base at V and 2 bases at J; junction bases unmatched: 0. The CDR3 runs 17 residues. Germline V CDR1 and CDR2: SGHAT, FQNNGV. Here the CDR3 DNA reads TGTGCCAGCAGCTTAGGGACTAGCGGGAGGGCCTACAATGAGCAGTTCTTC. Translated: CASSLGTSGRAYNEQFF. The full variable domain, completed using reference TRBV11-2 and TRBJ2-1, is EAGVAQSPRYKIIEKRQSVAFWCNPISGHATLYWYQQILGQGPKLLIQFQNNGVVDDSQLPKDRFSAERLKGVDSTLKIQPAKLEDSAVYLCASSLGTSGRAYNEQFFGPGTRLTVL.

The V and J genes are TRBV7-4 and TRBJ1-1, with 9 positions matching TRBD1. The CDR3 sequence is 15 residues long. V was clipped by 3 bases and J by 5 bases; unmatched bases: 7. Germline CDR1 and CDR2: SGHVT and SQSDAQ. In DNA form, the CDR3 reads TGTGCCAGCAGCTTCGATACAGGGGGCCAAACTGAAGCTTTCTTT. It codes for CASSFDTGGQTEAFF.

This clonotype has only a few counts. The chain is built from TRBV7-3 and TRBJ2-1, with 8 nucleotides matching TRBD1. The germline V gene has CDR1 SGHTA and CDR2 FQGTGA. This CDR3 contains 16 residues. The junction had 8 bases not matched to a gene; V was cut back by 3 bases and J by 4 bases. The CDR3 sequence is CASSFEQGVKYNEQFF. Here the CDR3 DNA reads TGTGCCAGCAGCTTCGAACAGGGGGTTAAGTACAATGAGCAGTTCTTC.

This clonotype was seen more than once but under ten times. J is TRBJ2-2 and V is TRBV5-1, with 9 bases aligning to TRBD1. J was trimmed by 4 bases and V by 5 bases; bases with no gene match: 3. The CDR3 runs to 14 residues. The germline CDR1 and CDR2 sequences are SGHRS and YFSETQ. Here the CDR3 DNA reads TGCGCCAGCAGAAGGACAGGGGCCACCGGGGAGCTGTTTTTT. Translation gives CASRRTGATGELFF.

The rearrangement links TRBV6-5 to TRBJ1-2; D might be TRBD1 (5 bases). Germline-derived CDR1 and CDR2 are MNHEY and SVGAGI. V gave up 10 bases and J gave up 8 bases, with 29 bases separating them. The CDR3 has 16 residues. The CDR3 loop reads CATWVGRGAPLFGYTF. For the CDR3, the DNA is TGTGCCACCTGGGTGGGAAGAGGGGCGCCCCTTTTCGGCTACACCTTC.

This chain links TRBV3-1 with TRBJ1-1; 8 bases line up with TRBD1. Looked up from germline, CDR1 is LGHDT and CDR2 is YNNKEL (reference sequence). Germline trimming cut 0 bases from V and 1 base from J; bases unmatched to any gene: 7. This CDR3 has 17 residues. The CDR3, as DNA: TGTGCCAGCAGCCAAGATGGCAGGGGGCCGGGGAACACTGAAGCTTTCTTT. Translation gives CASSQDGRGPGNTEAFF.

J is TRBJ1-5 and V is TRBV27; 9 bases are a match to TRBD1. V shed 4 bases and J 6 bases; nucleotides not matched to a gene: 10. CDR3 size: 16 residues. In germline, CDR1 is MNHEY, CDR2 SMNVEV (reference sequence). The DNA for the CDR3 is TGTGCCAGCAGTTCCGACAGGGGGTACGGCAGTCAGCCCCAGCATTTT. Residues: CASSSDRGYGSQPQHF.

The genes are TRBV18 and TRBJ2-1; 15 bases fit TRBD2. CDR3 size: 16 residues. The germline gives CDR1 KGHSH, CDR2 LQKENI. J lost 6 bases, V lost 5 bases, and 5 bases had no gene match. DNA of the CDR3: TGTGCCAGCTCAAAGGGGACTAGCGGGAGGTTCAATGAGCAGTTCTTC. Amino acid sequence: CASSKGTSGRFNEQFF.

V gene TRBV6-1 combines with J gene TRBJ2-7; 12 positions agree with TRBD1. The V and J ends lost 5 bases and 5 bases, in that order; junction bases with no gene match: 13. Per the germline V gene, CDR1 is MNHNS and CDR2 is SASEGT. The CDR3 length is 17 residues. The CDR3: CASSYIIGTGGKDEQYF. CDR3 in DNA: TGTGCCAGCAGTTACATCATTGGGACAGGGGGCAAAGACGAGCAGTACTTC.

Details on this clonotype: This could be a read error, since a much larger clone is one nucleotide away. The V gene is TRBV5-6, the J gene TRBJ2-3, with 7 nucleotides matching TRBD2. The CDR3 runs 17 residues. CDR1 is SGHDT, CDR2 YYEEEE, per germline. V was pared by 0 bases and J by 5 bases, with 12 bases of the junction left unmatched. The CDR3 region is CASSLGGASGRVDTQYF. The DNA for the CDR3 is TGTGCCAGCAGCTTGGGAGGGGCTAGCGGAAGAGTAGATACGCAGTATTTT. The full variable domain, with the rest looked up from reference TRBV5-6 and TRBJ2-3, is DAGVTQSPTHLIKTRGQQVTLRCSPKSGHDTVSWYQQALGQGPQFIFQYYEEEERQRGNFPDRFSGHQFPNYSSELNVNALLLGDSALYLCASSLGGASGRVDTQYFGPGTRLTVL.

The chain joins TRBV29-1 to TRBJ2-2, with 7 bases identical to TRBD1. This CDR3 is 14 amino acids long. V shed 6 bases, J shed 0 bases, and the junction held 4 bases outside the gene matches. Germline V gene lookup returns CDR1 SQVTM and CDR2 ANQGSEA. Written as DNA, the CDR3 is TGCAGCGTACTGGGACAGACGAACACCGGGGAGCTGTTTTTT. It is translated as CSVLGQTNTGELFF.

In its sample, this clonotype was seen a few times. This chain joins TRBV7-2 and TRBJ2-5, with a possible D match to TRBD2 (6 bases). Germline V gene sequence: CDR1 SGHTA, CDR2 FQGNSA. V gave up 3 bases and J gave up 7 bases, with 9 bases separating them. The CDR3 consists of 12 residues. Written as DNA, the CDR3 is TGTGCCAGCAGCTTTGGGGGGTGGACCCAGTACTTC. Translating it yields CASSFGGWTQYF.

The rearrangement uses TRBV6-1 and TRBJ2-2; 11 bases map to TRBD2. Germline V gene sequence: CDR1 MNHNS, CDR2 SASEGT. The junction had 5 bases not matched to a gene; V was cut back by 5 bases and J by 3 bases. The CDR3 length is 16 residues. The DNA of the CDR3 is TGTGCCAGCAGTACCGGGACTAGCGGCCACACCGGGGAGCTGTTTTTT. It encodes CASSTGTSGHTGELFF.

The rearrangement uses TRBV28 and TRBJ1-2; a weak D match, TRBD1 (5 bases). V lost 0 bases and J 8 bases, leaving 10 bases between the germline ends. Germline loops: CDR1 MDHEN, CDR2 SYDVKM. This CDR3 spans 13 amino acids. CDR3: CASSLWTGDGYTF. CDR3 in DNA: TGTGCCAGCAGTTTATGGACCGGGGACGGCTACACCTTC.

This chain joins TRBV27 and TRBJ2-7, with D unclear. Trimming removed 2 bases from V and 3 bases from J, with 8 bases in between. CDR1 MNHEY and CDR2 SMNVEV come from the germline V gene (reference sequence). The CDR3 contains 13 residues. CDR3 amino acids: CASSLGHYYEQYF. CDR3 coding DNA: TGTGCCAGCAGTTTAGGTCATTACTACGAGCAGTACTTC.